The 2 T cell receptor beta chains given below trace back to one sample, sequenced in a study of metastatic and nonmetastatic thyroid tumors. Patients were all untreated before their thyroid surgery. With MiXCR, TCRdb reprocessed the PCR reads. The sample yields tens of thousands of clones, about a sixth seen once. Source material: tumor tissue. The receptors were sampled from a female donor with papillary thyroid cancer or a benign thyroid nodule (not recorded which). Some clones in this sample may be carry-over from other donors' samples.

This clone was counted ten times or more. This CDR3 is CASSSSGVIVDYGYTF. CDR3 nucleotides: TGTGCCAGCAGTTCCTCAGGGGTTATCGTGGACTATGGCTACACCTTC. The rearrangement uses TRBV28 and TRBJ1-2; D may be TRBD1 (6 bases). CDR3 length: 16 amino acids. Germline V gene data show CDR1 as MDHEN and CDR2 as SYDVKM. Trimming left V 4 bases short and J 3 bases short, with 18 bases between.

This clone was counted ten times or more. This rearrangement joins TRBV20-1 to TRBJ1-5, with D tentatively TRBD1 (5 bases). The V gene's germline CDR1 is DFQATT and CDR2 SNEGSKA (reference sequence). V was clipped by 2 bases and J by 3 bases, with 11 bases between them. This CDR3 contains 14 residues. Here the CDR3 reads CSARSGPLNQPQHF. CDR3 nucleotides: TGCAGTGCTAGATCGGGACCCCTCAATCAGCCCCAGCATTTT.